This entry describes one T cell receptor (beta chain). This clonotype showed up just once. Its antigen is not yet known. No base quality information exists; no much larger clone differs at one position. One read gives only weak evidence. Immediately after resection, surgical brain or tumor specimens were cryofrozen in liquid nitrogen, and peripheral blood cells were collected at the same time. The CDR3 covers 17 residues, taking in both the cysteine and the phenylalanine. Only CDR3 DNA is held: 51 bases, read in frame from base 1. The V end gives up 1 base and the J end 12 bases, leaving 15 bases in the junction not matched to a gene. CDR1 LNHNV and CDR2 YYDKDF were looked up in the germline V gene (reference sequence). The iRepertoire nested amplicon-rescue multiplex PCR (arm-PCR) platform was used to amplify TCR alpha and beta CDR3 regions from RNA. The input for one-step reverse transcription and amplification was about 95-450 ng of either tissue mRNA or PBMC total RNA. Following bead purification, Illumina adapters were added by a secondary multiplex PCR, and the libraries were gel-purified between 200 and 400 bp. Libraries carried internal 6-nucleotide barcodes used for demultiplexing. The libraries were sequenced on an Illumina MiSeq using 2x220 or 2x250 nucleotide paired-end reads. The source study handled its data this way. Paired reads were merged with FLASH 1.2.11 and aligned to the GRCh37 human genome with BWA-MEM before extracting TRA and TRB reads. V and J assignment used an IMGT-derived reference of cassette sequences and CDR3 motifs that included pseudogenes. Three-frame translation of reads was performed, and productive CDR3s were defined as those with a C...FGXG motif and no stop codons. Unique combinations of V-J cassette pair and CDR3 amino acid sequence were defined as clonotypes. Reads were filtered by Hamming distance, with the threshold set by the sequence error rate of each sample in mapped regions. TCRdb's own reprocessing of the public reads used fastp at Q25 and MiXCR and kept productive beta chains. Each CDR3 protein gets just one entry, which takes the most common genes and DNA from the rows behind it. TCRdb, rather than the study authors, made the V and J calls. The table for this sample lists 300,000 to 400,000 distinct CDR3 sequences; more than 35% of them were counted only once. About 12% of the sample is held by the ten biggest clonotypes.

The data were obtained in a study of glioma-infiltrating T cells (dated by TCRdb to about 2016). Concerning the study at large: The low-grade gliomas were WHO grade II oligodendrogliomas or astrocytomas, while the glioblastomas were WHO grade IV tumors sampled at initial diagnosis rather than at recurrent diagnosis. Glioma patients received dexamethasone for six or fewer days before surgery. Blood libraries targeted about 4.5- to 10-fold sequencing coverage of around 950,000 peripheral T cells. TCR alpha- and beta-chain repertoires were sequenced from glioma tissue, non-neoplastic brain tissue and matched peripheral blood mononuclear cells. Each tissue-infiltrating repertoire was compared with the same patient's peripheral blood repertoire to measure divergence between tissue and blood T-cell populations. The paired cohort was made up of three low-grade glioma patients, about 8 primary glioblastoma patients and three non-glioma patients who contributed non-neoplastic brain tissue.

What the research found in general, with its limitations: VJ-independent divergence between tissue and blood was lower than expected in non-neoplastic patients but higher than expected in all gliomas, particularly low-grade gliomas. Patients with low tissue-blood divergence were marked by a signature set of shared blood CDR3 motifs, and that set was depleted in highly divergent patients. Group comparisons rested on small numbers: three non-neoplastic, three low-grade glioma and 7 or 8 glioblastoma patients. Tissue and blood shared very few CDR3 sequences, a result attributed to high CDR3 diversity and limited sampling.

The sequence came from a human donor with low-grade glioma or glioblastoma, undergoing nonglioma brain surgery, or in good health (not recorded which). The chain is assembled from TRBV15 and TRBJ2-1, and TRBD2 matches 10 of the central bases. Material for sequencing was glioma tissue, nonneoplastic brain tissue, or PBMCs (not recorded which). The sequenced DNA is TGTGCCACCAGCAGAGTAATAGCTAGCGGGAGAGTTTGGGGGCAGTTCTTC. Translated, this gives CATSRVIASGRVWGQFF.